This T cell receptor beta chain was recorded in a study of CD4 T cells in relation to SARS-CoV-2 and coronaviruses. Clones were sequenced by immunoSEQ multiplex PCR, and TCRdb holds only the in-frame ones, with some missing. The sample yields 15,000 to 20,000 clones, roughly four fifths seen once. The unexposed donors gave CD4+ T cells in about 2010-2018, prior to COVID-19. After about 11 days of culture, CD4+ T cells were isolated. The V and J ends lost 4 bases and 4 bases respectively, with 13 bases between them. From germline, CDR1 is SGHRS and CDR2 YFSETQ. The CDR3 contains 14 residues. This clone has just one count. What it binds is not known.

The sequenced sample consisted of CD4+ T cells from PBMCs, cultured in vitro. The V gene is TRBV5-1, the J gene TRBJ2-3, with D possibly being TRBD2 (7 bases). The TCR was taken from a human donor in good health. CDR3 coding DNA: TGCGCCAGCAGCGTATGGGGGGGGCCAGATACGCAGTATTTT. Residues: CASSVWGGPDTQYF.